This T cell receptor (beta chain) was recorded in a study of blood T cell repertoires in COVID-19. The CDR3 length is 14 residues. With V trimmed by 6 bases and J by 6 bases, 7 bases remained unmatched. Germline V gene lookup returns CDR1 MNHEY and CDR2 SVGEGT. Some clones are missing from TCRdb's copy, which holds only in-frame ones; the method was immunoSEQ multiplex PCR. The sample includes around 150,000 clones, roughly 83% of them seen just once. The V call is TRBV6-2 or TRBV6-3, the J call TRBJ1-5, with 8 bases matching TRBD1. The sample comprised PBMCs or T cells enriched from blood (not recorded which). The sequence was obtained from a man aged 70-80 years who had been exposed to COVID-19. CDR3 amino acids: CASRPTGGGQPQHF. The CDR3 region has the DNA TGTGCCAGCAGACCTACAGGGGGAGGTCAGCCCCAGCATTTT.